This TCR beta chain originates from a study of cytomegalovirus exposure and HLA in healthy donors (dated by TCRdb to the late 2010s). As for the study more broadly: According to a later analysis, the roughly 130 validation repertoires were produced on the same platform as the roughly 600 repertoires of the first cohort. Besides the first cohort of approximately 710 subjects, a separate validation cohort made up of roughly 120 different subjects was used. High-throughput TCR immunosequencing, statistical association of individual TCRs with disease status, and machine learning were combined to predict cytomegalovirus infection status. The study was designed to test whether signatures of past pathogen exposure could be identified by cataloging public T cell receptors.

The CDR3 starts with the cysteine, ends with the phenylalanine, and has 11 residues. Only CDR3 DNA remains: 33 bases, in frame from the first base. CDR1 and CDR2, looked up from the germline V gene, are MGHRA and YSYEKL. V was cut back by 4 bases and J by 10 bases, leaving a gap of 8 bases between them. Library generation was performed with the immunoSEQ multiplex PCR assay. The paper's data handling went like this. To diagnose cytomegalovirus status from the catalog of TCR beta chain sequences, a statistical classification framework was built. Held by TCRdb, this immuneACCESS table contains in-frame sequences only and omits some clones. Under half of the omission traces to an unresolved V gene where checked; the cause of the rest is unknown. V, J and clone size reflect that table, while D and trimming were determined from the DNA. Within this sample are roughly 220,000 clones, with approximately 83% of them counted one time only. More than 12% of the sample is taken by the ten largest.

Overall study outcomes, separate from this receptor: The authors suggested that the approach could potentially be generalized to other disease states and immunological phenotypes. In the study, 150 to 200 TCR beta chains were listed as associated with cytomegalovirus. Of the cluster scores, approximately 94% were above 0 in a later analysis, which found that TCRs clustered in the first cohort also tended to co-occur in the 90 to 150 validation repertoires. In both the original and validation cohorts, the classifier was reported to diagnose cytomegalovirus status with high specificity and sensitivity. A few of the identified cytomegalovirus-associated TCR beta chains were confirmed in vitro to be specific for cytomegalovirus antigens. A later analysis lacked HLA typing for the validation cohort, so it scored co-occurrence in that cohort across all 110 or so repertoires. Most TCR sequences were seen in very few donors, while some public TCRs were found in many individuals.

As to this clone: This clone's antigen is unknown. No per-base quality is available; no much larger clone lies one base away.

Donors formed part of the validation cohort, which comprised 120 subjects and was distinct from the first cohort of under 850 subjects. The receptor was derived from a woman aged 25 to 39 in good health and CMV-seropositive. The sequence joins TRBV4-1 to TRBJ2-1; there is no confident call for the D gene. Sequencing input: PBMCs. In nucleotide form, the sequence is TGCGCCAGCAGCCGCGGCGCAGAGCAGTTCTTC. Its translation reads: CASSRGAEQFF.